The 23 T cell receptor beta chains given below trace back to one sample, sequenced in a study. TCRdb re-called the 5' RACE reads with MiXCR, one entry per CDR3 protein. Of roughly 30,000 distinct CDR3 sequences listed, approximately 30% are singletons. The sorted Tregs were CD4+CD25+CD127-/low cells. The specimen was tumor-infiltrating Tregs sorted from the breast tumor. These receptor sequences come from a female donor with breast cancer.

As regards this clonotype: A much more abundant neighbour one base away suggests this may be a read error. The chain combines TRBV7-9 with TRBJ1-2; D may be TRBD1 (5 bases). There are 13 residues in the CDR3. Germline V lookup: CDR1 SEHNR, CDR2 FQNEAQ (reference sequence). DNA of the CDR3: TGTGTCAGCAGCGGCGGGGGGAAGGATGGCTACACCTTC. Encoded protein: CVSSGGGKDGYTF. The full variable domain, rest sourced from reference TRBV7-9 and TRBJ1-2, is DTGVSQNPRHKITKRGQNVTFRCDPISEHNRLYWYRQTLGQGPEFLTYFQNEAQLEKSRLLSDRFSAERPKGSFSTLEIQRTEQGDSAMYLCVSSGGGKDGYTFGSGTRLTVV.

This clonotype was seen repeatedly, ten times or more. V usage is TRBV2 and J usage is TRBJ1-5, with D perhaps matching TRBD1 (5 bases). The CDR3 spans 14 residues. Trimming pared 4 bases from V and 2 bases from J, leaving 9 bases between. Germline CDR1 reads SNHLY; CDR2 reads FYNNEI. The CDR3 coding sequence is TGTGCCAGCAGTGTTCAGGGAGGCAATCAGCCCCAGCATTTT. This sequence encodes CASSVQGGNQPQHF.

This clonotype occurred many times. The chain recombines TRBV7-9 with TRBJ2-1, with 9 bases matching TRBD2. V was pared by 1 base and J by 9 bases, with 13 bases of the junction left unmatched. Germline V gene lookup returns CDR1 SEHNR and CDR2 FQNEAQ (reference sequence). There are 17 residues in the CDR3. The CDR3 nucleotides are TGTGCCAGCAGCTTAGGACGGGATGGAGTAGCGGGAGTTGAGCAGTTCTTC. Translated, it gives CASSLGRDGVAGVEQFF.

V gene TRBV5-4 combines with J gene TRBJ1-2; possible D gene TRBD1, 5 bases. The CDR3 runs 13 residues. Germline V gives CDR1 SGHNT, CDR2 YYREEE (reference sequence). V was trimmed by 5 bases and J by 3 bases, leaving 11 bases between them. The CDR3 sequence is CASRPLRDYGYTF. The CDR3, as DNA: TGTGCCAGCAGGCCGCTCAGGGACTATGGCTACACCTTC. The whole variable domain, remainder taken from reference TRBV5-4 and TRBJ1-2, is ETGVTQSPTHLIKTRGQQVTLRCSSQSGHNTVSWYQQALGQGPQFIFQYYREEENGRGNFPPRFSGLQFPNYSSELNVNALELDDSALYLCASRPLRDYGYTFGSGTRLTVV.

To note about this clonotype: Just one base apart from a much larger clone, this may be a read error. The gene calls are TRBV11-3 and TRBJ2-3; 8 bases align to TRBD1. CDR1 is SGHNT, CDR2 YENEEA, per germline. The length of the CDR3 is 13 residues. V trimming: 2 bases; J trimming: 9 bases; junction bases outside the gene matches: 4. This CDR3 is CASSLNRQGTQYF. The CDR3, as DNA: TGTGCCAGCAGCTTAAATCGACAGGGGACGCAGTATTTT.

This clonotype is medium-sized (0.01 to 0.1%) by share. V is TRBV5-1 and J is TRBJ2-4; 8 bases line up with TRBD1. Germline V lookup: CDR1 SGHRS, CDR2 YFSETQ. After removal of 4 bases from V and 0 bases from J, the junction contained 18 bases not matched to a gene. The CDR3 is 20 amino acids. The CDR3 nucleotides read TGCGCCAGCAGCCCCACCAACCTTCGGACAGGGTTTCTAGCCAAAAACATTCAGTACTTC. Protein sequence: CASSPTNLRTGFLAKNIQYF.

V gene TRBV20-1 combines with J gene TRBJ2-7; D may be TRBD2 (5 bases). V was pared by 5 bases and J by 4 bases, with 12 bases between. There are 12 residues in the CDR3. Germline V gives CDR1 DFQATT, CDR2 SNEGSKA (reference sequence). The CDR3 DNA sequence: TGCAGTGCTCTTCGGACTGATTACGAGCAGTACTTC. Amino acid sequence: CSALRTDYEQYF.

This clonotype was counted only a few times. V usage is TRBV7-6 and J usage is TRBJ2-2, with D perhaps TRBD2 (6 bases). V was clipped by 4 bases and J by 0 bases, with 9 bases between them. CDR3 length: 15 residues. CDR1 and CDR2 from the germline V gene are SGHVS and FNYEAQ. The CDR3 sequence: CASSSTRANTGELFF. CDR3 nucleotide sequence: TGTGCCAGCAGCTCGACTAGGGCGAACACCGGGGAGCTGTTTTTT.

About this clonotype itself: Just one base apart from a much larger clone, this may be a read error. This rearrangement joins TRBV6-5 to TRBJ1-2, with a tentative D call TRBD1 (6 bases). Trimming removed 8 bases at V and 4 bases at J, with 14 bases between. The CDR3 has 13 amino acids. From germline, CDR1 is MNHEY and CDR2 SVGAGI. This CDR3 is CASGIQGFYGYTF. The CDR3 DNA is TGTGCCAGCGGTATACAGGGTTTCTATGGCTACACCTTC.

The sample holds many counts of this clonotype. The rearrangement joins TRBV30 to TRBJ2-7, with D possibly being TRBD1 (7 bases). The CDR3 runs 14 residues. Germline V gene sequence: CDR1 GTSNPN, CDR2 SVGIG (reference sequence). V gave up 2 bases and J gave up 3 bases, with 14 bases separating them. Written as DNA, the CDR3 is TGTGCCTGGAGTCGGAGGGGGCCGGGCTACGAGCAGTACTTC. The encoded protein is CAWSRRGPGYEQYF.

The chain uses TRBV7-9 and TRBJ2-1, with a weak D call TRBD2 (7 bases). Looked up from germline, CDR1 is SEHNR and CDR2 is FQNEAQ (reference sequence). This CDR3 spans 17 amino acids. The V end lost 4 bases, the J end lost 7 bases, and 23 bases lay between the germline ends. The DNA for the CDR3 is TGTGCCAGCAGCTCAACTGAATGGGGGGGCCTCCCAAATGAGCAGTTCTTC. It translates to CASSSTEWGGLPNEQFF.

In this sample, this clonotype is medium-sized. The chain uses TRBV7-6 and TRBJ2-7, with 7 bases aligning to TRBD1. CDR3 length equals 14 residues. V was pared by 1 base and J by 3 bases, with 3 bases of the junction left unmatched. Germline CDR1 is SGHVS and CDR2 is FNYEAQ. Here the CDR3 DNA reads TGTGCCAGCAGCTTAGATCCAGGGGGCTACGAGCAGTACTTC. This encodes CASSLDPGGYEQYF.

The rearrangement links TRBV30 to TRBJ2-3, with TRBD1 identical over 7 bases. V was pared by 2 bases and J by 0 bases, with 2 bases of the junction left unmatched. Looked up from germline, CDR1 is GTSNPN and CDR2 is SVGIG (reference sequence). The CDR3 spans 14 residues. The CDR3 DNA is TGTGCCTGGAGTTGGACAGGTAGCACAGATACGCAGTATTTT. Protein product: CAWSWTGSTDTQYF. The full variable domain, with the rest looked up from reference TRBV30 and TRBJ2-3, is SQTIHQWPATLVQPVGSPLSLECTVEGTSNPNLYWYRQAAGRGLQLLFYSVGIGQISSEVPQNLSASRPQDRQFILSSKKLLLSDSGFYLCAWSWTGSTDTQYFGPGTRLTVL.

This chain uses TRBV30 with TRBJ2-3; 12 nucleotides agree with TRBD2. The V and J ends lost 5 bases and 2 bases, in that order; junction bases with no gene match: 2. Germline V gives CDR1 GTSNPN, CDR2 SVGIG (reference sequence). This CDR3 region has 14 residues. In DNA form, the CDR3 reads TGTGCCTGGGGGACTAGCGGGCCCACAGATACGCAGTATTTT. This gives the protein CAWGTSGPTDTQYF.

V is TRBV19 and J is TRBJ2-1; 8 positions agree with TRBD2. V trimming: 0 bases; J trimming: 7 bases; junction bases outside the gene matches: 11. The CDR3 contains 17 residues. The germline gives CDR1 LNHDA, CDR2 SQIVND (reference sequence). The CDR3 bases are TGTGCCAGTAGTATAGAAGCCCCAGCGGGAGTGAGGAATGAGCAGTTCTTC. As protein: CASSIEAPAGVRNEQFF.

The chain couples TRBV20-1 to TRBJ1-1, with D unresolved. The CDR3 has 12 amino acids. Trimming cost V 3 bases and J 8 bases, with 13 bases left between them. Germline V gives CDR1 DFQATT, CDR2 SNEGSKA (reference sequence). In nucleotides, the CDR3 is TGCAGTGCTAGTCGGCGCGGCAGAGAAGCTTTCTTT. Its translation is CSASRRGREAFF.

This clonotype was detected only once. A much larger clone differs from this one at a single base, so this may be a read error. V usage is TRBV27 and J usage is TRBJ2-1, with D maybe TRBD2 (7 bases). The CDR3 spans 14 residues. The V gene's germline CDR1 is MNHEY and CDR2 SMNVEV (reference sequence). The CDR3 sequence: CASSFAGAYNEQLF. For the CDR3, the DNA is TGTGCCAGCAGTTTCGCGGGGGCCTACAATGAGCAGCTCTTC.

This clonotype counts as medium-sized (0.01 to 0.1%). The chain recombines TRBV10-2 with TRBJ2-7, with 9 bases identical to TRBD1. The CDR3 extends over 12 amino acids. Losses at the gene ends were 6 bases for V and 6 bases for J; bases not matched to a gene: 3. CDR1 is WSHSY and CDR2 is SAAADI in the germline V gene. The CDR3 nucleotides are TGCGCCAGCAGCGGACAGGGGTTCGAGCAGTACTTC. Protein: CASSGQGFEQYF.

The chain couples TRBV5-5 to TRBJ1-4; TRBD1 matches at 10 bases. The germline gives CDR1 SGHKS, CDR2 YYEKEE (reference sequence). Unmatched junction bases numbered 6, after V lost 5 bases and J lost 2 bases. This CDR3 region has 16 residues. The CDR3 protein is CASRRDRGLTNEKLFF. In DNA, the CDR3 is TGTGCCAGCAGAAGAGACAGGGGGCTCACTAATGAAAAACTGTTTTTT.

On this clonotype: The junction does not match germline at one end; this may be a read error. This chain's CDR3 is CANSPSGRGKGANVLTF. CDR3 nucleotide sequence: TGTGCCAACAGTCCTAGCGGGAGAGGGAAAGGGGCCAACGTCCTGACTTTC. The chain carries TRBV6-1 and TRBJ2-6, with 10 bases aligning to TRBD2. The CDR3 is 17 amino acids. Germline CDR1 MNHNS, CDR2 SASEGT.

On this clonotype itself: This may arise from a read error, as a much more abundant clone is one base away. This chain joins TRBV4-2 and TRBJ2-1; 15 bases fit TRBD2. CDR3 length equals 18 residues. V lost 4 bases, J lost 9 bases, and 13 bases stayed unmatched. Germline assignment: CDR1 LGHNA and CDR2 YNFKEQ. CDR3 DNA: TGTGCCAGCAGCCGGGGACTAGCGGGAGGTATCTGTGGTGTTGAGCAGTTCTTC. This encodes CASSRGLAGGICGVEQFF.

Comments on this clonotype: This may be a read error, as it is one base from a much larger clone. The V call is TRBV7-6, the J call TRBJ2-1, with D perhaps matching TRBD1 (5 bases). Germline V lookup: CDR1 SGHVS, CDR2 FNYEAQ. The CDR3 runs to 16 residues. The CDR3 DNA reads as TGTGCCAGCAGCCCAAGGCCAAGGCAGGGCTACGATGAGCAGTTCTTC. This sequence encodes CASSPRPRQGYDEQFF. The variable domain in full, with the rest retrieved from reference TRBV7-6 and TRBJ2-1, is GAGVSQSPRYKVTKRGQDVALRCDPISGHVSLYWYRQALGQGPEFLTYFNYEAQQDKSGLPNDRFSAERPEGSISTLTIQRTEQRDSAMYRCASSPRPRQGYDEQFFGPGTRLTVL.

This clonotype has a count of ten or more. The chain joins TRBV4-1 to TRBJ2-6, with D tentatively TRBD1 (6 bases). Germline CDR1 is MGHRA and CDR2 is YSYEKL. The ends were cut back, 1 base at V and 0 bases at J, with 10 bases in the middle. There are 17 residues in the CDR3. The DNA for the CDR3 is TGCGCCAGCAGCCAAGCTACAGGGAGCTCTGGGGCCAACGTCCTGACTTTC. Its translation is CASSQATGSSGANVLTF.